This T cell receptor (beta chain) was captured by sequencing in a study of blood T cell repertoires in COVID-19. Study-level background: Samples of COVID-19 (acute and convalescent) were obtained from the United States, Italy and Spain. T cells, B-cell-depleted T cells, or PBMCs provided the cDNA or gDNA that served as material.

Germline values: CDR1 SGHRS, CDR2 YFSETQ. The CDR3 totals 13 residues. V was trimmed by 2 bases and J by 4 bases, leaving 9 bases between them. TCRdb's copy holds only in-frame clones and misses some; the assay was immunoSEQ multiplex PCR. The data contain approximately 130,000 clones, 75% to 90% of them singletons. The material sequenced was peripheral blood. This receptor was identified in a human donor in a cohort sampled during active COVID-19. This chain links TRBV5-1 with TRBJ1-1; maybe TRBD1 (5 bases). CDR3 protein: CASSFRQTTEAFF. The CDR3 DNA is TGCGCCAGCAGCTTTCGACAGACCACTGAAGCTTTCTTT.